Sequencing of this T cell receptor (beta chain) was carried out in a study of T-cell memory formation after mild COVID-19. Whole-study findings and limits: Chiefly within CM and EM were the contracting CD4+ clones; CD8+ ones were within EMRA. Clones contracting over day 15 to 85 were CD4/CD8 balanced, with later expanders leaning CD4+.

A few counts support this clonotype. No antigen is known for it. 5'RACE primed at constant segments yielded TCR alpha and TCR beta cDNA libraries bearing sample barcodes and UMIs. Via MiXCR, TCRdb re-called the 5' RACE reads, giving one row per CDR3 protein. In the table there are about 170,000 distinct CDR3 sequences, around 13% of which are singletons. The TCR was taken from a man aged 18 to 35 who had mild COVID-19 (a few samples of this study predate the infection). Cell type and time point are not known. Sequenced input: PBMCs or a T cell subset sorted from them (not recorded which).

The CDR3 region is CASSPTQEQEQYV. The CDR3 nucleotides read TGTGCCAGCTCACCAACACAGGAGCAAGAGCAGTACGTC. J is TRBJ2-7 and V is TRBV18; tentatively, D is TRBD1 (5 bases). With 2 bases removed from V and 7 bases from J, the gap between germline ends came to 12 bases. The CDR3 is made up of 13 amino acids. The V gene's germline CDR1 is KGHSH and CDR2 LQKENI.